The next 27 T cell receptor beta chains were all read from a single sample in a study of cytomegalovirus exposure and HLA in healthy donors. 60 Vbeta and 13 Jbeta primers were used in PCR. The assay was immunoSEQ multiplex PCR, and TCRdb's table has in-frame clones only and misses some. The sample includes 90,000 to 140,000 clones, more than 65% of them seen just once. Source material: PBMCs. These TCRs come from a young man in good health and CMV-seronegative.

The rearrangement links TRBV7-2 to TRBJ2-2; 7 bases align to TRBD2. The CDR3 loop spans 15 amino acids. Germline V gives CDR1 SGHTA, CDR2 FQGNSA. The ends lost 1 base at V and 7 bases at J; junction bases unmatched: 6. The CDR3 sequence is CASSLVRLAGGELFF. The CDR3 bases are TGTGCCAGCAGCTTAGTCCGACTAGCCGGCGGGGAGCTGTTTTTT.

This clone appeared a few times. The chain carries TRBV5-6 and TRBJ2-2; 7 bases map to TRBD1. CDR1 is SGHDT, CDR2 YYEEEE, per germline. V lost 5 bases and J lost 1; bases outside the gene matches: 5. CDR3 size: 15 residues. CDR3 loop: CASRGTVWNTGELFF. CDR3 nucleotides: TGTGCCAGCAGAGGGACAGTCTGGAACACCGGGGAGCTGTTTTTT.

The chain has TRBV7-8 and TRBJ2-3; TRBD2 matches 7 bases. The CDR3 loop spans 15 amino acids. Germline trimming cut 0 bases from V and 3 bases from J; bases unmatched to any gene: 3. Germline lookup yields CDR1 SGHVS and CDR2 FQNEAQ. The CDR3 is CASSLALGRTDTQYF. CDR3 DNA: TGTGCCAGCAGCTTAGCGCTCGGGAGGACAGATACGCAGTATTTT.

This chain uses TRBV21-1 with TRBJ2-1; the table's D call TRBD2 went unverified against the DNA. TRBV21-1 is shown as a pseudogene. This CDR3 contains 14 residues. In DNA, the CDR3 is TGTGCCAGCAGCCGCCGGGGGGGTTGGAATGAGCAGTTCTTC. Amino acids: CASSRRGGWNEQFF.

V gene TRBV2 combines with J gene TRBJ2-7; D is perhaps TRBD2 (5 bases). With 1 base removed from V and 1 base from J, the gap between germline ends came to 5 bases. The germline gives CDR1 SNHLY, CDR2 FYNNEI. The CDR3 runs to 13 residues. The CDR3 spells CASSEGTSYEQYF. CDR3 coding DNA: TGTGCCAGCAGTGAAGGGACTTCCTACGAGCAGTACTTC.

The V and J genes are TRBV6-6 and TRBJ1-2, with D tentatively TRBD1 (5 bases). The CDR3 covers 15 residues. The germline V gene has CDR1 MNHNY and CDR2 SVGAGI (reference sequence). The V end was cut by 8 bases, the J end by 4 bases, with 20 bases between. The CDR3 region is CASGSSRAASYGYTF. The CDR3 region has the DNA TGTGCCAGCGGTAGCAGCAGGGCTGCTAGCTATGGCTACACCTTC.

CDR3 in DNA: TGTGCCAGCTCACCAACCGCCGTTAGCTCCTACAATGAGCAGTTCTTC. Amino acid sequence: CASSPTAVSSYNEQFF. The chain has TRBV18 and TRBJ2-1; D unresolved. The length of the CDR3 is 16 residues. Trimming took 2 bases from V and 0 from J, leaving 11 bases between them. Germline CDR1 reads KGHSH; CDR2 reads LQKENI.

The DNA of the CDR3 is TGCGCCAGCAGCCGTTCCCGGGACAGGGAATACGAGCAGTACTTC. Translated, it gives CASSRSRDREYEQYF. The chain employs TRBV4-3 and TRBJ2-7; 9 nucleotides match TRBD1. Trimming cost V 4 bases and J 4 bases; bases outside gene matches: 8. There are 15 residues in the CDR3. CDR1 is LGHNA and CDR2 is YSLEER in the germline V gene.

The rearrangement uses TRBV6-1 and TRBJ2-7; a possible D gene is TRBD1 (6 bases). The CDR3 is 13 amino acids. V dropped 5 bases and J dropped 6 bases, with 14 bases sitting between them. The germline V gene encodes CDR1 MNHNS and CDR2 SASEGT. This CDR3 is CASSQLQGREQYF. CDR3 DNA sequence: TGTGCCAGCAGTCAGCTACAGGGTCGCGAGCAGTACTTC.

The rearrangement uses TRBV19 and TRBJ2-6, with D possibly TRBD1 on 6 matching bases. Trimming left V 6 bases short and J 0 bases short, with 12 bases between. Germline CDR1 and CDR2: LNHDA and SQIVND (reference sequence). CDR3 length: 16 amino acids. CDR3 bases: TGTGCCAGTAGGGGGACACCCCCCTCTGGGGCCAACGTCCTGACTTTC. It is translated as CASRGTPPSGANVLTF.

This chain connects TRBV6-6 to TRBJ1-4; no reliable D call. CDR1 is MNHNY and CDR2 is SVGAGI in the germline V gene (reference sequence). Deletions cut 4 bases from V and 7 bases from J, with 10 bases between. The CDR3 sequence is 13 residues long. In DNA, the CDR3 is TGTGCCAGCAGTTCCTTGAGCGGTGAAAAACTGTTTTTT. It codes for CASSSLSGEKLFF.

This clone was seen more than once but under ten times. The chain couples TRBV9 to TRBJ2-2; 8 nucleotides match TRBD2. Unmatched junction bases numbered 4, after V lost 1 base and J lost 5 bases. CDR3 length: 15 residues. The germline CDR1 and CDR2 sequences are SGDLS and YYNGEE. The CDR3 region is CASSVTAGETGELFF. CDR3 coding DNA: TGTGCCAGCAGCGTAACAGCGGGAGAGACCGGGGAGCTGTTTTTT.

V usage is TRBV29-1 and J usage is TRBJ2-7; 10 nucleotides match TRBD1. This CDR3 spans 17 amino acids. J gave up 9 bases and V 6 bases, and 23 bases lay outside the gene matches. Germline V lookup: CDR1 SQVTM, CDR2 ANQGSEA. The CDR3 reads CSVSEGGYGTGAQGQYF. The CDR3 DNA sequence: TGCAGCGTCTCCGAGGGAGGTTACGGGACAGGGGCTCAGGGGCAGTACTTC.

The rearrangement links TRBV28 to TRBJ1-3; 8 positions match TRBD1. The V and J ends lost 7 bases and 4 bases, in that order; junction bases with no gene match: 9. In germline, CDR1 is MDHEN, CDR2 SYDVKM. This CDR3 spans 15 amino acids. CDR3 region: CASTSGQVTGNTIYF. As DNA, the CDR3 is TGTGCCAGCACCTCGGGACAGGTAACCGGAAACACCATATATTTT.

The chain has TRBV7-9 and TRBJ2-2, with unresolved D. The germline V and J ends were trimmed by 4 bases and 1 base, with 13 bases remaining between them. The CDR3 runs 16 residues. CDR1 and CDR2 (germline): SEHNR, FQNEAQ (reference sequence). The CDR3 DNA sequence: TGTGCCAGCAGCTACTACCGCCTCAAGAACACCGGGGAGCTGTTTTTT. It is translated as CASSYYRLKNTGELFF.

The chain carries TRBV30 and TRBJ2-1; 9 bases fit TRBD2. The CDR3 has 14 amino acids. Germline V gene data show CDR1 as GTSNPN and CDR2 as SVGIG (reference sequence). After removal of 4 bases from V and 8 bases from J, the junction contained 9 bases not matched to a gene. The CDR3 DNA is TGTGCCTGGAATCGCCTAGCGGGATCCCATGAGCAGTTCTTC. This encodes CAWNRLAGSHEQFF.

The rearrangement links TRBV4-2 to TRBJ2-3, with TRBD2 matching 9 bases. V gave up 1 base and J gave up 3 bases; unmatched junction bases: 2. Germline-derived CDR1 and CDR2 are LGHNA and YNFKEQ. This CDR3 contains 15 residues. The CDR3 region has the DNA TGTGCCAGCAGCCAAGGGACTAGCGATACAGATACGCAGTATTTT. Amino acid sequence: CASSQGTSDTDTQYF.

A few counts support this clone. The rearrangement links TRBV10-3 to TRBJ2-7; 8 positions agree with TRBD1. The V segment lost 6 bases and the J segment 4 bases; nucleotides outside the gene matches: 8. The CDR3 contains 14 residues. Germline lookup yields CDR1 ENHRY and CDR2 SYGVKD. The CDR3 protein is CAIRQTGGTYEQYF. DNA for the CDR3: TGTGCCATCAGACAAACAGGGGGGACTTACGAGCAGTACTTC.

This clone turned up a few times. The CDR3 region is CAWSRTSGASMTDTQYF. The CDR3 region has the DNA TGTGCCTGGAGCAGGACTAGCGGGGCCTCCATGACGGATACGCAGTATTTT. The chain couples TRBV30 to TRBJ2-3, with 12 bases fitting TRBD2. The ends lost 3 bases at V and 6 bases at J; junction bases unmatched: 13. Germline assignment: CDR1 GTSNPN and CDR2 SVGIG (reference sequence). The CDR3 is 17 amino acids. The full variable domain, completed using reference TRBV30 and TRBJ2-3, is SQTIHQWPATLVQPVGSPLSLECTVEGTSNPNLYWYRQAAGRGLQLLFYSVGIGQISSEVPQNLSASRPQDRQFILSSKKLLLSDSGFYLCAWSRTSGASMTDTQYFGPGTRLTVL.

This chain joins TRBV19 and TRBJ1-2; 7 bases agree with TRBD1. After removal of 6 bases from V and 4 bases from J, the junction contained 8 bases not matched to a gene. This CDR3 has 14 amino acids. Germline CDR1 and CDR2: LNHDA and SQIVND (reference sequence). The DNA of the CDR3 is TGTGCCAGTAGCCGTTCGGGACAGACCTATGGCTACACCTTC. Translation: CASSRSGQTYGYTF.

CDR3 amino acids: CASSLRRTEREQYF. The CDR3 DNA reads TGTGCCAGCAGCTTACGGCGGACTGAACGGGAGCAGTACTTC. This sequence joins TRBV13 and TRBJ2-5; D might be TRBD2 (6 bases). The CDR3 is 14 residues long. CDR1 is PRHDT and CDR2 is FYEKMQ in the germline V gene (reference sequence). Deletions cut 2 bases from V and 11 bases from J, with 18 bases between.

The rearrangement joins TRBV7-3 to TRBJ1-2; no clear D. Trimming removed 0 bases from V and 4 bases from J, with 12 bases in between. Germline assignment: CDR1 SGHTA and CDR2 FQGTGA. The CDR3 extends over 15 amino acids. This CDR3 is CASSLTYGESYGYTF. In DNA form, the CDR3 reads TGTGCCAGCAGCTTAACGTACGGGGAGTCCTATGGCTACACCTTC.

Notes on this clone: At one end the junction does not follow the germline gene, possibly because of a read error. The rearrangement links TRBV7-9 to TRBJ2-3; D is unclear. In germline, CDR1 is SEHNR, CDR2 FQNEAQ (reference sequence). The CDR3 is made up of 14 amino acids. DNA for the CDR3: TGTGCCAGCACCTTAGACTCTAGCACAGATACGCAGTATTTT. Its translation is CASTLDSSTDTQYF.

This clone has just a few counts. The genes are TRBV4-2 and TRBJ2-2; 10 nucleotides line up with TRBD2. V shed 4 bases, J shed 3 bases, and the junction held 11 bases outside the gene matches. This CDR3 has 18 amino acids. From germline, CDR1 is LGHNA and CDR2 YNFKEQ. CDR3 nucleotides: TGTGCCAGCAGCCGGGAAGGGGAGACTAGCGGGTACACCGGGGAGCTGTTTTTT. It codes for CASSREGETSGYTGELFF.

This clone was picked up a small number of times. The chain is built from TRBV6-1 and TRBJ2-7; D not certain. Per germline, CDR1 MNHNS and CDR2 SASEGT. The CDR3 consists of 12 residues. With 4 bases removed from V and 4 bases from J, the gap between germline ends came to 8 bases. The CDR3 coding sequence is TGTGCCAGCAGTGTTAACGGTTACGAGCAGTACTTC. Translation: CASSVNGYEQYF.

The chain couples TRBV6-4 to TRBJ2-1, with 8 bases aligning to TRBD2. V shed 7 bases and J 7 bases; nucleotides not matched to a gene: 15. Germline CDR1 reads MRHNA; CDR2 reads SNTAGT. The CDR3 has 16 amino acids. For the CDR3, the DNA is TGTGCCAGCACGAGTCCGGGACTAGGCTTTTTTAATGAGCAGTTCTTC. Translation: CASTSPGLGFFNEQFF.

The rearrangement joins TRBV6-5 to TRBJ1-3; D ambiguous. The length of the CDR3 is 11 residues. V was cut by 7 bases and J by 4 bases, with 5 bases left in between. Per the germline V gene, CDR1 is MNHEY and CDR2 is SVGAGI. The CDR3 reads CASKHGNTIYF. The CDR3 DNA is TGTGCCAGCAAACACGGAAACACCATATATTTT.